These T cell receptor beta chains were read from a single sample in a study of T cells in Graves' hyperthyroidism and ophthalmopathy. TCRdb called the multiplex PCR reads again in MiXCR, with one record for every CDR3 protein. The data show about 640,000 distinct CDR3 sequences, with roughly 14% seen just once and around 12% held by the top ten. The sample comprised blood. The receptors here all came from a woman aged 45-59 years with Graves' ophthalmopathy. Both conserved end residues are part of each CDR3.

V gene	CDR3 length	J gene	CDR3 protein
TRBV19	14	TRBJ2-1	CASSYTISYNEQFF
TRBV20-1	13	TRBJ1-5	CSAGQDRYQPQHF
TRBV6-5	17	TRBJ2-1	CASSYSPGLAGISEQFF
TRBV6-1	13	TRBJ2-5	CASSRTGRGPQYF
TRBV28	15	TRBJ2-7	CASLRRDRATYEQYF
TRBV6-2/TRBV6-3	18	TRBJ2-1	CASSDPATSALSYNEQFF
TRBV10-3	15	TRBJ2-7	CAISGPDRGVYEQYF
TRBV24-1	13	TRBJ2-5	CATSDLGQETQYF
TRBV28	15	TRBJ2-2	CASSGTGSPAGELFF
TRBV27	15	TRBJ2-2	CASSLGYTVTGELFF
TRBV7-2	22	TRBJ2-1	CASSLPTGLAGGRLSSYNEQFF
TRBV12-3/TRBV12-4	12	TRBJ2-2	CASTLGVGELFF
TRBV18	16	TRBJ2-1	CASSPPEGAVYNEQFF
TRBV7-9	13	TRBJ1-2	CASSQEYNYGYTF
TRBV7-2	13	TRBJ1-1	CASSRSTGGEAFF
TRBV11-2	16	TRBJ2-7	CASSYRRASSSYEQYF
TRBV12-3/TRBV12-4	12	TRBJ2-7	CASSRLFYEQYF
TRBV20-1	13	TRBJ2-7	CSASAGWLDEQYF
TRBV5-5	13	TRBJ2-3	CASSFYMADTQYF
TRBV5-1	14	TRBJ1-2	CASSLTQGGYGYTF
TRBV5-8	15	TRBJ2-5	CASSLAVSGRSRKYF
TRBV7-9	13	TRBJ2-5	CASSLDSSETQYF
TRBV10-1	13	TRBJ1-2	CATSDSPNYGCTF
TRBV12-5	17	TRBJ1-1	CASGLVSGHILNTEALF
TRBV6-1	12	TRBJ1-2	CASSDTFVGYTF
TRBV7-2	14	TRBJ2-1	CASSRRRNYNEQFF
TRBV5-1	14	TRBJ2-5	CASHGVGAQETQYF
TRBV19	14	TRBJ2-1	CASSPVTSSGEQFF
TRBV15	14	TRBJ2-3	CATSRDRGTDTQYF
TRBV7-2	14	TRBJ1-2	CASSSSTASYGYTF
TRBV24-1	13	TRBJ2-7	CATSPGSFTEQYF
TRBV18	16	TRBJ1-1	CASSPPWDRGSGEAFF
TRBV20-1	16	TRBJ2-1	CSARSLAGASYNEQFF
TRBV7-2	15	TRBJ2-5	CASSINSGSQETQYF
TRBV11-1	16	TRBJ2-1	CASSLGGTSGHSEQFF
TRBV29-1	13	TRBJ1-6	CSVETGMGSPLHF
TRBV27	15	TRBJ2-3	CASSRESYSTDTQYF
TRBV20-1	12	TRBJ1-1	CSAKSTGVEAFF
TRBV3-1	14	TRBJ2-7	CASAWRGSSYEQYF
TRBV12-3/TRBV12-4	17	TRBJ1-5	CASSVPGQGGRDQPQHF
TRBV12-3/TRBV12-4	14	TRBJ2-7	CASSWRRLGNEQYF
TRBV9	16	TRBJ2-3	CASSVSVAAPRDTQYF
TRBV5-4	14	TRBJ2-1	CASRISSGRNEQFF
TRBV6-2/TRBV6-3	13	TRBJ2-7	CASRGDTNYEQYF
TRBV5-1	15	TRBJ2-1	CASSLGDNSYNEQFF
TRBV19	16	TRBJ2-2	CASIRLAGGSTGELFF
TRBV5-1	15	TRBJ2-7	CASSSTMTGLYEQYF
TRBV4-1	15	TRBJ1-5	CASSQSDRVNQPQHF
TRBV6-1	15	TRBJ1-5	CASSELDRGYQPQHF
TRBV7-2	16	TRBJ2-7	CASSLITSGMGGGQYF
TRBV28	12	TRBJ2-7	CASSLLSKEQYF
TRBV3-1	12	TRBJ2-7	CASSRRFYEQYF
TRBV11-3	17	TRBJ2-1	CASSKGGTGASYNEQFF
TRBV15	15	TRBJ1-6	CATSRVSGENSPLHF
TRBV20-1	13	TRBJ1-5	CSAGADSNQPQHF
TRBV10-2	14	TRBJ2-2	CASSGLAGGGELFF
TRBV4-3	15	TRBJ2-5	CASSQNDLATETQYF
TRBV5-1	15	TRBJ2-5	CASSPGLAVRETQYF
TRBV5-6	16	TRBJ1-2	CASSYIETIGGYGYTF
TRBV7-9	14	TRBJ2-7	CASSTLAGEDEQYF